A single sample is the source of the 29 T cell receptor beta chains below, sequenced in a study of tumor-infiltrating lymphocytes in localized non-small cell lung cancer. Assay: immunoSEQ multiplex PCR; the TCRdb copy retains only in-frame clones and omits some. The repertoire holds over 9,500 clones, with 66% as singletons. Sequencing input: lung tumor tissue. The receptors were gathered from a human donor with non-small cell lung cancer.

In DNA, the CDR3 is TGTGCCAGCAGCTTAGGTCTGTTCGCTGGAAACACCATATATTTT. It codes for CASSLGLFAGNTIYF. The chain is built from TRBV11-2 and TRBJ1-3; D gene ambiguous. V lost 1 base, J lost 2 bases, and 9 bases lay in between. The CDR3 spans 15 residues. CDR1 and CDR2 from the germline V gene are SGHAT and FQNNGV.

On this clone itself: This sample also contains other DNA sequences that code for the same CDR3. The chain combines TRBV2 with TRBJ1-5, with D possibly being TRBD1 (6 bases). The CDR3 has 15 residues. Trimming took off 5 bases at V and 2 bases at J, with 13 bases between the two ends. Germline CDR1 and CDR2: SNHLY and FYNNEI. The CDR3 DNA follows: TGTGCCAGCAGTTCGGACTCAGGGGGCAATCAGCCCCAGCATTTT. The encoded protein is CASSSDSGGNQPQHF.

This clone has only a few counts. This sequence joins TRBV28 and TRBJ1-6; 8 bases agree with TRBD1. The germline gives CDR1 MDHEN, CDR2 SYDVKM. V was clipped by 8 bases and J by 10 bases; unmatched bases: 7. This CDR3 spans 13 amino acids. The CDR3 is CASRLQGGSPLHF. The CDR3 nucleotides are TGTGCCAGCCGCCTACAGGGGGGGTCACCCCTCCACTTT.

In its sample, this clone ranks as medium-sized. The chain has TRBV7-6 and TRBJ2-5; D tentatively reads TRBD1 or TRBD2 (5 bases each). Germline CDR1 is SGHVS and CDR2 is FNYEAQ. CDR3 length: 13 amino acids. The V end was cut by 1 base, the J end by 5 bases, with 8 bases between. The CDR3: CASSLGGGETQYF. The CDR3 nucleotides are TGTGCCAGCAGCTTAGGGGGCGGGGAGACCCAGTACTTC.

The gene calls are TRBV18 and TRBJ1-5; D is undetermined. Per the germline V gene, CDR1 is KGHSH and CDR2 is LQKENI. The CDR3 extends over 10 amino acids. The germline V and J ends were trimmed by 8 bases and 4 bases, with 3 bases remaining between them. The CDR3 region has the DNA TGTGCCAGCGCTAATCAGCCCCAGCATTTT. This encodes CASANQPQHF. Full variable domain (missing parts from reference TRBV18 and TRBJ1-5): NAGVMQNPRHLVRRRGQEARLRCSPMKGHSHVYWYRQLPEEGLKFMVYLQKENIIDESGMPKERFSAEFPKEGPSILRIQQVVRGDSAAYFCASANQPQHFGDGTRLSIL.

The V and J genes are TRBV7-3 and TRBJ2-5; possibly TRBD1 for D (6 bases). V was shortened by 4 bases and J by 3 bases, with 12 bases between the two germline ends. The CDR3 covers 14 residues. Germline CDR1 reads SGHTA; CDR2 reads FQGTGA. The CDR3 region has the DNA TGTGCCAGCAGCTCCGGGGCAGGGGAAGAGACCCAGTACTTC. This encodes CASSSGAGEETQYF.

Only a few counts were recorded for this clone. The chain couples TRBV10-2 to TRBJ1-1; TRBD1 matches 12 bases. The CDR3 is 14 residues long. V shed 2 bases and J 9 bases; nucleotides not matched to a gene: 4. Germline CDR1 and CDR2: WSHSY and SAAADI. The CDR3 reads CASSEGTGGVKAFF. DNA for the CDR3: TGCGCCAGCAGTGAGGGGACAGGGGGCGTTAAAGCTTTCTTT.

In nucleotides, the CDR3 is TGTGCCAGCAGCGTACACTGGCAGGGGGATGAAAAACTGTTTTTT. Translating it yields CASSVHWQGDEKLFF. The chain couples TRBV9 to TRBJ1-4, with 7 bases matching TRBD1. CDR3 size: 15 residues. The germline V gene has CDR1 SGDLS and CDR2 YYNGEE. With V trimmed by 1 base and J by 6 bases, 6 bases remained unmatched.

The rearrangement uses TRBV10-3 and TRBJ2-2; D uncertain. The ends were cut back, 6 bases at V and 9 bases at J, with 17 bases in the middle. The CDR3 spans 14 residues. Germline V gene sequence: CDR1 ENHRY, CDR2 SYGVKD. In DNA form, the CDR3 reads TGTGCCATCAGGAACACACAGAACCGGAGGGAGCTGTTTTTT. Translation: CAIRNTQNRRELFF.

This clone was observed a handful of times. The rearrangement joins TRBV18 to TRBJ1-6; D may be TRBD1 (5 bases). This CDR3 comprises 16 residues. Germline loops: CDR1 KGHSH, CDR2 LQKENI. The V end was cut by 5 bases, the J end by 5 bases, with 16 bases between. In nucleotides, the CDR3 is TGTGCCAGCTCAAACTTCGGGACGGCGGATAATTCACCCCTCCACTTT. Residues: CASSNFGTADNSPLHF. Full variable domain (rest looked up from reference TRBV18 and TRBJ1-6): NAGVMQNPRHLVRRRGQEARLRCSPMKGHSHVYWYRQLPEEGLKFMVYLQKENIIDESGMPKERFSAEFPKEGPSILRIQQVVRGDSAAYFCASSNFGTADNSPLHFGNGTRLTVT.

This chain links TRBV5-1 with TRBJ1-2; D remains ambiguous. The germline V gene encodes CDR1 SGHRS and CDR2 YFSETQ. The CDR3 consists of 14 residues. V dropped 0 bases and J dropped 4 bases, with 10 bases sitting between them. CDR3 amino acids: CASSLDPGSYGYTF. In DNA form, the CDR3 reads TGCGCCAGCAGCTTGGACCCGGGTTCCTATGGCTACACCTTC.

The chain employs TRBV7-2 and TRBJ2-5; 9 bases line up with TRBD2. The trim removed 3 bases at V and 4 bases at J, leaving 9 bases unmatched. CDR3 length equals 16 residues. CDR1 and CDR2 from the germline V gene are SGHTA and FQGNSA. DNA for the CDR3: TGTGCCAGCAGCTTTCTTAGCGGGAGTAGAGGAGAGACCCAGTACTTC. This sequence encodes CASSFLSGSRGETQYF.

The chain has TRBV11-2 and TRBJ1-1, with no clear D. Germline assignment: CDR1 SGHAT and CDR2 FQNNGV. CDR3 length: 14 residues. V shed 5 bases and J shed 0 bases, with 10 bases lying between them. This chain's CDR3 is CASSPHSMNTEAFF. Here the CDR3 DNA reads TGTGCCAGCAGCCCCCACTCCATGAACACTGAAGCTTTCTTT.

The chain uses TRBV18 and TRBJ2-5, with a possible D match to TRBD2 (6 bases). CDR1 is KGHSH and CDR2 is LQKENI in the germline V gene. The CDR3 totals 13 residues. The germline V and J ends were trimmed by 2 bases and 2 bases, with 6 bases remaining between them. CDR3 residues: CASSPGGQETQYF. CDR3 DNA: TGTGCCAGCTCACCAGGAGGGCAAGAGACCCAGTACTTC.

This rearrangement joins TRBV2 to TRBJ2-3; D gene ambiguous. This CDR3 spans 13 amino acids. The ends were cut back, 8 bases at V and 0 bases at J, with 9 bases in the middle. Germline CDR1 SNHLY, CDR2 FYNNEI. The CDR3 DNA reads TGTGCCAGCGGGTCCACTAGCACAGATACGCAGTATTTT. Its translation: CASGSTSTDTQYF.

V gene TRBV6-5 combines with J gene TRBJ1-2; possibly TRBD1 for D (6 bases). Germline CDR1 and CDR2: MNHEY and SVGAGI. V was cut by 1 base and J by 8 bases, with 14 bases left in between. This CDR3 is 14 amino acids long. The CDR3 DNA sequence: TGTGCCAGCAGTTACTTAACCCTCGGGGGCGGCTACACCTTC. This translates into CASSYLTLGGGYTF.

V usage is TRBV5-4 and J usage is TRBJ1-1; D is unresolved. CDR3 size: 14 residues. The germline V and J ends were trimmed by 0 bases and 1 base, with 7 bases remaining between them. CDR1 is SGHNT and CDR2 is YYREEE in the germline V gene (reference sequence). Written as DNA, the CDR3 is TGTGCCAGCAGCTTGGGACATACGAACACTGAAGCTTTCTTT. It is translated as CASSLGHTNTEAFF.

This clone was observed a handful of times. V usage is TRBV28 and J usage is TRBJ2-3, with TRBD2 matching over 7 bases. The junction had 10 bases not matched to a gene; V was cut back by 4 bases and J by 0 bases. The V gene's germline CDR1 is MDHEN and CDR2 SYDVKM. The CDR3 totals 17 residues. As DNA, the CDR3 is TGTGCCAGCAGTTCCCCCAGGAGTAGCGGGAGCACAGATACGCAGTATTTT. Amino acid sequence: CASSSPRSSGSTDTQYF.

The gene calls are TRBV5-1 and TRBJ1-1, with D uncertain. Germline V gene sequence: CDR1 SGHRS, CDR2 YFSETQ. V was cut by 5 bases and J by 0 bases, with 8 bases left in between. This CDR3 is built from 13 residues. The CDR3 reads CASSLQLNTEAFF. CDR3 DNA: TGCGCCAGCAGTCTGCAGCTGAACACTGAAGCTTTCTTT.

A single count supports this clone. V gene TRBV5-1 combines with J gene TRBJ1-2; TRBD1 matches 11 bases. From germline, CDR1 is SGHRS and CDR2 YFSETQ. Trimming took 4 bases from V and 6 from J; bases not matched to a gene: 8. The CDR3 totals 15 residues. For the CDR3, the DNA is TGCGCCAGCAGCGGGCTAGGACAGGGGGCTAATGGCTACACCTTC. Translation gives CASSGLGQGANGYTF.

The gene calls are TRBV28 and TRBJ1-1; 9 nucleotides agree with TRBD1. The junction had 5 bases not matched to a gene; V was cut back by 7 bases and J by 5 bases. There are 13 residues in the CDR3. Germline CDR1 is MDHEN and CDR2 is SYDVKM. The CDR3 DNA is TGTGCCAGCACAAGACAGGGGGGTACTGAAGCTTTCTTT. Its protein product is CASTRQGGTEAFF.

The rearrangement joins TRBV18 to TRBJ1-1, with unresolved D. CDR1 and CDR2 (germline): KGHSH, LQKENI. The ends were cut back, 2 bases at V and 4 bases at J, with 8 bases in the middle. The CDR3 totals 13 residues. CDR3 residues: CASSPGEGTEAFF. The DNA of the CDR3 is TGTGCCAGCTCACCAGGGGAGGGCACTGAAGCTTTCTTT.

This clone was found once. The V gene is TRBV5-4, the J gene TRBJ2-6; D unresolved. CDR3 size: 14 residues. CDR1 and CDR2 (germline): SGHNT, YYREEE (reference sequence). The germline V and J ends were trimmed by 3 bases and 4 bases, with 8 bases remaining between them. CDR3 sequence: CASSWAWGANVLTF. CDR3 coding DNA: TGTGCCAGCAGCTGGGCGTGGGGGGCCAACGTCCTGACTTTC.

The chain joins TRBV19 to TRBJ1-1; D is ambiguous. V lost 8 bases to trimming and J lost 5 bases, with 15 bases between them. The CDR3 contains 13 residues. The V gene's germline CDR1 is LNHDA and CDR2 SQIVND (reference sequence). The DNA for the CDR3 is TGTGCCAGTTCCTCACGCCTACGGACTGAAGCTTTCTTT. This encodes CASSSRLRTEAFF.

By proportion, this clone is large (0.1 to 1%). The chain joins TRBV19 to TRBJ2-5, with D tentatively TRBD2 (6 bases). The CDR3 extends over 13 amino acids. V gave up 1 base and J gave up 5 bases, with 8 bases separating them. Germline values: CDR1 LNHDA, CDR2 SQIVND (reference sequence). The CDR3 nucleotides are TGTGCCAGTAGTATAGGGAGGGAGGAGACCCAGTACTTC. As protein: CASSIGREETQYF.

The chain carries TRBV10-3 and TRBJ2-3; the D is unclear. Germline CDR1 ENHRY, CDR2 SYGVKD. Trimming cost V 0 bases and J 1 base, with 2 bases left between them. The CDR3 sequence is 13 residues long. CDR3 bases: TGTGCCATCAGTGAGTCGGGCACAGATACGCAGTATTTT. It encodes CAISESGTDTQYF.

This sequence joins TRBV29-1 and TRBJ1-4, with TRBD1 as a possible D gene (5 bases). The CDR3 has 13 residues. Trimming removed 4 bases from V and 2 bases from J, with 8 bases in between. The germline CDR1 and CDR2 sequences are SQVTM and ANQGSEA. DNA of the CDR3: TGCAGCGTTGCAGGGTCGACTAATGAAAAACTGTTTTTT. It encodes CSVAGSTNEKLFF.

The chain is built from TRBV19 and TRBJ1-5; D remains unclear. CDR3 length: 11 residues. From germline, CDR1 is LNHDA and CDR2 SQIVND (reference sequence). V was cut by 8 bases and J by 5 bases, with 7 bases left in between. The CDR3 protein is CASGEYQPQHF. The CDR3 DNA follows: TGTGCCAGTGGGGAGTATCAGCCCCAGCATTTT.

The chain uses TRBV7-2 and TRBJ2-7; D is uncertain. CDR1 and CDR2 from the germline V gene are SGHTA and FQGNSA. The V end lost 5 bases, the J end lost 6 bases, and 23 bases lay between the germline ends. This CDR3 comprises 16 residues. CDR3 DNA: TGTGCCAGCAGCCCCATTATAGGAACACTGAAGACCGAGCAGTACTTC. Protein: CASSPIIGTLKTEQYF.